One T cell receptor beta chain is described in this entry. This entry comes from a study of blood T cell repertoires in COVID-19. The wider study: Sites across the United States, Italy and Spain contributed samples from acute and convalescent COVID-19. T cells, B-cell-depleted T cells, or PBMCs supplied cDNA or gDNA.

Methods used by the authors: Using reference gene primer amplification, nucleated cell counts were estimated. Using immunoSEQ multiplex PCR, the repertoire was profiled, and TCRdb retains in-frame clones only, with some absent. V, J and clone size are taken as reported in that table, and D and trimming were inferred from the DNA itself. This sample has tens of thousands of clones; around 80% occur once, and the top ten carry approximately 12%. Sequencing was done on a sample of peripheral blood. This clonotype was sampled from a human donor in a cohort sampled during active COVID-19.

The CDR3, as DNA: TGTGCCAGCAGCGTAGGACTAGCGGTCGGGCCACAAAACATTCAGTACTTC. It translates to CASSVGLAVGPQNIQYF. The chain uses TRBV9 and TRBJ2-4; 9 bases fit TRBD2. V dropped 0 bases and J dropped 5; count of bases not matched to a gene: 9. CDR1 and CDR2 from the germline V gene are SGDLS and YYNGEE. This CDR3 has 17 amino acids. The full variable domain, with the rest looked up from reference TRBV9 and TRBJ2-4, is DSGVTQTPKHLITATGQRVTLRCSPRSGDLSVYWYQQSLDQGLQFLIQYYNGEERAKGNILERFSAQQFPDLHSELNLSSLELGDSALYFCASSVGLAVGPQNIQYFGAGTRLSVL.